These 25 T cell receptor beta chains were sequenced from one sample in a study of shared clonotypes between healthy human individuals. Produced via immunoSEQ multiplex PCR; TCRdb's table is partial and in-frame only. This table has 2.5 million or so clones, approximately 90% appearing once. Specimen: naive CD4+ T cells sorted from blood. Subset denoted: CD45RA+ positively selected. These receptor sequences come from a man aged 18 to 30 in good health.

About this clone itself: Other DNA variants within this sample encode the same CDR3. The genes are TRBV7-2 and TRBJ2-7; D might be TRBD2 (5 bases). This CDR3 spans 13 amino acids. CDR1 is SGHTA, CDR2 FQGNSA, per germline. Trimming took 1 base from V and 6 from J, leaving 10 bases between them. The CDR3 here is CASSLVAGGEQYF. CDR3 coding DNA: TGTGCCAGCAGCTTAGTCGCGGGTGGCGAGCAGTACTTC.

V gene TRBV28 combines with J gene TRBJ2-1, with TRBD2 identical over 7 bases. The CDR3 has 14 residues. V shed 7 bases, J shed 5 bases, and the junction held 8 bases outside the gene matches. Germline values: CDR1 MDHEN, CDR2 SYDVKM. The CDR3 DNA is TGTGCCAGCATAGGCGGGGGAAGGGACAATGAGCAGTTCTTC. Translating it yields CASIGGGRDNEQFF.

This clone was seen just once. V usage is TRBV4-1 and J usage is TRBJ2-7; 7 positions match TRBD1. V shed 1 base, J shed 6 bases, and the junction held 9 bases outside the gene matches. The CDR3 runs to 15 residues. CDR1 MGHRA and CDR2 YSYEKL come from the germline V gene. The CDR3 sequence: CASSQGTGVTGEQYF. CDR3 DNA: TGCGCCAGCAGCCAAGGAACAGGGGTGACGGGCGAGCAGTACTTC.

This chain links TRBV6-1 with TRBJ2-4, with 8 nucleotides matching TRBD2. This CDR3 is 20 amino acids long. Germline lookup yields CDR1 MNHNS and CDR2 SASEGT. Trimming at V came to 2 bases and at J to 0 bases, leaving 15 bases not matched to a gene. For the CDR3, the DNA is TGTGCCAGCAGTGAAAGGGGAGGGTTGCGGGGGGTGGTAGCCAAAAACATTCAGTACTTC. Residues: CASSERGGLRGVVAKNIQYF.

This chain connects TRBV7-8 to TRBJ2-1; TRBD2 agrees at 8 bases. Trimming took 5 bases from V and 2 from J; bases not matched to a gene: 8. Germline V gene data show CDR1 as SGHVS and CDR2 as FQNEAQ. The CDR3 has 16 amino acids. CDR3 coding DNA: TGTGCCAGCAGCCCCGCTAGCGGGCGAACCTACAATGAGCAGTTCTTC. Its translation: CASSPASGRTYNEQFF.

This chain connects TRBV9 to TRBJ2-2; 8 bases fit TRBD2. The CDR3 spans 17 residues. V was clipped by 0 bases and J by 1 base; unmatched bases: 5. Germline loops: CDR1 SGDLS, CDR2 YYNGEE. The CDR3 DNA is TGTGCCAGCAGCGTAGACGCGGGAGGCCGGAACACCGGGGAGCTGTTTTTT. Translating gives CASSVDAGGRNTGELFF.

This chain uses TRBV6-5 with TRBJ1-4; TRBD1 is a possible D gene (6 bases). The germline gives CDR1 MNHEY, CDR2 SVGAGI. The CDR3 spans 15 residues. V was shortened by 2 bases and J by 8 bases, with 15 bases between the two germline ends. CDR3 sequence: CASSYVSGEDEKLFF. For the CDR3, the DNA is TGTGCCAGCAGTTACGTTTCAGGGGAAGACGAAAAACTGTTTTTT.

The chain carries TRBV28 and TRBJ2-7; a weak D match, TRBD1 (6 bases). The V and J ends lost 3 bases and 4 bases respectively, with 10 bases between them. This CDR3 has 13 residues. Germline V gene data show CDR1 as MDHEN and CDR2 as SYDVKM. The CDR3 region has the DNA TGTGCCAGCAGTTTGCAGGGGTTGTACGAGCAGTACTTC. Encoded protein: CASSLQGLYEQYF.

The J gene is TRBJ1-1, the V gene TRBV14; possible D gene TRBD1, 5 bases. The CDR3 length is 16 residues. Trimming stripped 1 base from V and 4 bases from J, with 16 bases between. Germline lookup yields CDR1 SGHDN and CDR2 FVKESK. DNA of the CDR3: TGTGCCAGCAGCCAAGGGCCTGAAGGGGTTTCCACTGAAGCTTTCTTT. Its protein product is CASSQGPEGVSTEAFF.

The V and J genes are TRBV1 and TRBJ1-5. TRBV1 is labeled a pseudogene. This CDR3 contains 12 residues. CDR3 DNA: TGCACCAGCAGCCTTTCATGGCAGCCCCAGCATTTT. Protein: CTSSLSWQPQHF.

In regard to this clone: This CDR3 is also generated by other DNA sequences in the sample. CDR3 amino acids: CASSDPGMNTEAFF. Written as DNA, the CDR3 is TGTGCCAGCAGTGATCCAGGGATGAACACTGAAGCTTTCTTT. The chain joins TRBV6-1 to TRBJ1-1; the D gene is possibly TRBD1 (5 bases). Germline assignment: CDR1 MNHNS and CDR2 SASEGT. V lost 3 bases and J 0 bases, leaving 8 bases between the germline ends. This CDR3 contains 14 residues.

The chain employs TRBV27 and TRBJ2-7, with 8 bases fitting TRBD1. The germline V gene has CDR1 MNHEY and CDR2 SMNVEV (reference sequence). The CDR3 length is 14 residues. The V gene end was trimmed by 6 bases and the J gene end by 4 bases; junction bases not matched to a gene: 8. Here the CDR3 reads CASRLDRGAYEQYF. DNA of the CDR3: TGTGCCAGCAGGCTAGACAGGGGAGCTTACGAGCAGTACTTC.

This chain connects TRBV11-3 to TRBJ1-1; 9 bases map to TRBD1. In germline, CDR1 is SGHNT, CDR2 YENEEA. This CDR3 region has 14 residues. Unmatched junction bases numbered 7, after V lost 6 bases and J lost 5 bases. CDR3 amino acids: CASRDRDRVTEAFF. The DNA for the CDR3 is TGTGCCAGCAGGGACCGGGACAGGGTAACTGAAGCTTTCTTT. The full variable domain, completed using reference TRBV11-3 and TRBJ1-1, is EAGVVQSPRYKIIEKKQPVAFWCNPISGHNTLYWYLQNLGQGPELLIRYENEEAVDDSQLPKDRFSAERLKGVDSTLKIQPAELGDSAVYLCASRDRDRVTEAFFGQGTRLTVV.

V usage is TRBV4-3 and J usage is TRBJ2-2; D is possibly TRBD2 (6 bases). V was cut by 3 bases and J by 3 bases, with 11 bases left in between. Germline CDR1 reads LGHNA; CDR2 reads YSLEER. This CDR3 contains 15 residues. The CDR3 loop is CASSQGGTDTGELFF. CDR3 DNA sequence: TGCGCCAGCAGCCAGGGGGGAACGGACACCGGGGAGCTGTTTTTT.

V usage is TRBV19 and J usage is TRBJ1-2; D perhaps matches TRBD1 (6 bases). This CDR3 is built from 12 residues. Germline V gene lookup returns CDR1 LNHDA and CDR2 SQIVND (reference sequence). Trimming pared 6 bases from V and 7 bases from J, leaving 12 bases between. DNA for the CDR3: TGTGCCAGTAGCGAAAACAGGGTTGGCTACACCTTC. It specifies CASSENRVGYTF.

The chain employs TRBV7-9 and TRBJ2-3; no clear D gene. Trimming took 5 bases from V and 14 from J, leaving 17 bases between them. The CDR3 sequence is 12 residues long. Per the germline V gene, CDR1 is SEHNR and CDR2 is FQNEAQ (reference sequence). The CDR3 region is CASSHVDHGGYF. The CDR3 nucleotides read TGTGCCAGCAGCCATGTAGACCATGGCGGGTATTTT.

The rearrangement joins TRBV29-1 to TRBJ1-2; D is possibly TRBD1 (5 bases). Trimming took off 3 bases at V and 4 bases at J, with 12 bases between the two ends. Germline loops: CDR1 SQVTM, CDR2 ANQGSEA. The CDR3 totals 13 residues. This chain's CDR3 is CSVDLSGTYGYTF. CDR3 coding DNA: TGCAGCGTTGATCTTTCAGGGACCTATGGCTACACCTTC.

The chain couples TRBV6-1 to TRBJ2-3; 7 bases line up with TRBD2. The CDR3 length is 20 residues. Unmatched junction bases numbered 24, after V lost 4 bases and J lost 5 bases. Germline V gene data show CDR1 as MNHNS and CDR2 as SASEGT. Here the CDR3 reads CASSGPQGVRLAEFGDTQYF. CDR3 nucleotides: TGTGCCAGCAGTGGCCCCCAGGGAGTACGGCTAGCGGAGTTCGGAGATACGCAGTATTTT.

This clone was seen a handful of times. The chain employs TRBV30 and TRBJ1-4, with unresolved D. V gave up 8 bases and J gave up 8 bases, with 12 bases separating them. The germline gives CDR1 GTSNPN, CDR2 SVGIG (reference sequence). The CDR3 contains 11 residues. In DNA, the CDR3 is TGTGCCGTGTTTGAGGCCGAAAAACTGTTTTTT. It codes for CAVFEAEKLFF. The entire variable domain, with the rest obtained from reference TRBV30 and TRBJ1-4, is as follows: SQTIHQWPATLVQPVGSPLSLECTVEGTSNPNLYWYRQAAGRGLQLLFYSVGIGQISSEVPQNLSASRPQDRQFILSSKKLLLSDSGFYLCAVFEAEKLFFGSGTQLSVL.

The rearrangement joins TRBV23-1 to TRBJ2-2, with TRBD1 identical over 8 bases. TRBV23-1 is treated as an ORF (open reading frame) with a function not yet certain. J gave up 4 bases and V 6 bases, and 7 bases lay outside the gene matches. The CDR3 totals 15 residues. CDR3 amino acids: CASRYRQGRTGELFF. As DNA, the CDR3 is TGCGCCAGCAGGTACCGACAGGGGCGCACCGGGGAGCTGTTTTTT.

V gene TRBV19 combines with J gene TRBJ1-5; possibly TRBD1 for D (5 bases). Germline V CDR1 and CDR2: LNHDA, SQIVND (reference sequence). The CDR3 has 13 amino acids. V was trimmed by 6 bases and J by 10 bases, leaving 16 bases between them. CDR3 sequence (DNA): TGTGCCAGTAGGCGGGGCTCCCGCGACCCCCAGCATTTT. It translates to CASRRGSRDPQHF. Full variable domain (remainder filled in from reference TRBV19 and TRBJ1-5): DGGITQSPKYLFRKEGQNVTLSCEQNLNHDAMYWYRQDPGQGLRLIYYSQIVNDFQKGDIAEGYSVSREKKESFPLTVTSAQKNPTAFYLCASRRGSRDPQHFGDGTRLSIL.

The chain uses TRBV7-9 and TRBJ2-2; 13 bases fit TRBD2. CDR3 length: 18 residues. Trimming took 2 bases from V and 6 from J; bases not matched to a gene: 9. Germline assignment: CDR1 SEHNR and CDR2 FQNEAQ (reference sequence). CDR3 nucleotides: TGTGCCAGCAGCTTATACTTGACTAGCGGGAGGTTCGCCGGGGAGCTGTTTTTT. Amino acid sequence: CASSLYLTSGRFAGELFF.

The chain couples TRBV10-3 to TRBJ1-5, with D possibly matching TRBD1 (5 bases). The CDR3 covers 13 residues. The germline gives CDR1 ENHRY, CDR2 SYGVKD. The ends were cut back, 2 bases at V and 15 bases at J, with 17 bases in the middle. The CDR3, as DNA: TGTGCCATCAGTGAGGACTCGAGGGGCCCGTGGCATTTT. This codes for CAISEDSRGPWHF.

On this clone: Within the sample, other DNA sequences also encode this same CDR3. The chain couples TRBV6-5 to TRBJ1-4; D uncertain. The V and J ends lost 1 base and 7 bases respectively, with 7 bases between them. The CDR3 loop spans 13 amino acids. CDR1 and CDR2 (germline): MNHEY, SVGAGI. CDR3 nucleotides: TGTGCCAGCAGTTACTTAGGGAGTGAAAAACTGTTTTTT. Its translation: CASSYLGSEKLFF.

The chain uses TRBV6-6 and TRBJ1-5, with no clear D. Deletions cut 4 bases from V and 0 bases from J, with 10 bases between. The CDR3 runs 15 residues. Per germline, CDR1 MNHNY and CDR2 SVGAGI (reference sequence). The CDR3 here is CASSSSPYSNQPQHF. CDR3 bases: TGTGCCAGCAGTTCAAGCCCTTATAGCAATCAGCCCCAGCATTTT.